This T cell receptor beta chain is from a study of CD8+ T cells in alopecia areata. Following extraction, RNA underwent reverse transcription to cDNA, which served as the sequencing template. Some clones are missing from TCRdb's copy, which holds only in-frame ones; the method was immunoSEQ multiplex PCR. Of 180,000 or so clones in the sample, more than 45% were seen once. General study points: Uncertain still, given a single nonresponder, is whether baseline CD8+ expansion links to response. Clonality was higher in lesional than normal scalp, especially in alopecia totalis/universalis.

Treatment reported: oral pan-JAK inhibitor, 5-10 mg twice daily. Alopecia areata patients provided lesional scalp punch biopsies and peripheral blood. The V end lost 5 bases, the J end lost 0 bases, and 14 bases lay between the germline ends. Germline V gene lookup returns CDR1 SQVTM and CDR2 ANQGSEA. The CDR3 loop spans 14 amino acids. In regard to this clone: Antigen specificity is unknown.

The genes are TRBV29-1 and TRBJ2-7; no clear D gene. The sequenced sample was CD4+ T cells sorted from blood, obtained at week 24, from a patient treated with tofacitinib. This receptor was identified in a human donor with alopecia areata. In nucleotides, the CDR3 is TGCAGCGTTTTTAACTCTACCCGCTCCTACGAGCAGTACTTC. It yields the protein CSVFNSTRSYEQYF.